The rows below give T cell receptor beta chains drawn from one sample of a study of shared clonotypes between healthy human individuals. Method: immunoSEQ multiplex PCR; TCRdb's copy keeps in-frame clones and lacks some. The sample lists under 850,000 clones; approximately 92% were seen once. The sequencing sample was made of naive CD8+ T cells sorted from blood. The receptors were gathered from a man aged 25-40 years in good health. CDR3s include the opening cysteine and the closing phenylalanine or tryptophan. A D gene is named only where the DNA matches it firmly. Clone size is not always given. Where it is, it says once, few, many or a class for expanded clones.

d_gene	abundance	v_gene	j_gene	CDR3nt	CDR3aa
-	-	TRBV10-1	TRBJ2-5	TGCGCCAGCAGTGAGGGCTCGGGCCGGCGGGAGACCCAGTACTTC	CASSEGSGRRETQYF
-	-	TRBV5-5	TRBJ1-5	TGTGCCAGCAGCCGTGACTCAGGGGCAGGTCAGCCCCAGCATTTT	CASSRDSGAGQPQHF
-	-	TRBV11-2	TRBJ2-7	TGTGCCAGCAGCTTAGGCTCAGGGGGGTCCTACGAGCAGTACTTC	CASSLGSGGSYEQYF
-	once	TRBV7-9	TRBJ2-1	TGTGCCAGCAGCTTAGGCGGAGATTCCTACAATGAGCAGTTCTTC	CASSLGGDSYNEQFF
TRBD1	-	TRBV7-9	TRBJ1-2	TGTGCCAGCAGTTTGGGACAGGGAAGATATGGCTACACCTTC	CASSLGQGRYGYTF
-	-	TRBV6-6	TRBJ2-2	TGTGCCAGCATCCCCTTTAGCCAGAGCGGGGAGCTGTTTTTT	CASIPFSQSGELFF
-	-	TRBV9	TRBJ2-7	TGTGCCAGCAGCCCCGGGGGAACCGAGCAGTACTTC	CASSPGGTEQYF
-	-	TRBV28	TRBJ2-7	TGTGCCAGCAGTTTATTAAGGGACGGAAACTACGAGCAGTACTTC	CASSLLRDGNYEQYF
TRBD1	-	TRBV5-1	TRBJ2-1	TGCGCCAGCAGCTTGTTTGGACAGGGGGCCAATGAGCAGTTCTTC	CASSLFGQGANEQFF
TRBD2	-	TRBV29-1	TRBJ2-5	TGCAGCGTTGAAGGTAGGACTAGCGGGCCACAAGAGACCCAGTACTTC	CSVEGRTSGPQETQYF
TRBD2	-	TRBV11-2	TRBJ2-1	TGTGCCAGCAGCTTCCTAGCGGGAGGAGTCAATGAGCAGTTCTTC	CASSFLAGGVNEQFF
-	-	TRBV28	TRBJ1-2	TGTGCCAGTAGGAGCAGGGTCTATGGCTACACCTTC	CASRSRVYGYTF
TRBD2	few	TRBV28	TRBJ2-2	TGTGCCAGCAGGACTAGCGGGAGCTTCCCCGGGGAGCTGTTTTTT	CASRTSGSFPGELFF
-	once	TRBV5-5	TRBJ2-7	TGTGCCAGCAGCTTGCGCGACCTCTACGAGCAGTACTTC	CASSLRDLYEQYF
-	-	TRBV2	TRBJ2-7	TGTGCCAGCAGGAGGGTCCCCTACGAGCAGTACTTC	CASRRVPYEQYF
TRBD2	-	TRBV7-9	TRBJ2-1	TGTGCCAGCAGCGGACCGTCTGGCGGGAGCTCCTACAATGAGCAGTTCTTC	CASSGPSGGSSYNEQFF
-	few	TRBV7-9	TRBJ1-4	TGTGCCAGCAGCTTAGAAGATGAAAAACTGTTTTTT	CASSLEDEKLFF
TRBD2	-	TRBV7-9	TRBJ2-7	TGTGCCAGCAGCCATACTAGCGTTCAAGGTTGGGAGCAGTACTTC	CASSHTSVQGWEQYF
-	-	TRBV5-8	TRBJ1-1	TGTGCCAGCAGCTTGAGCCCAGGGAACACTGAAGCTTTCTTT	CASSLSPGNTEAFF
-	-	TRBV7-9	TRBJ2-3	TGTGCCAGCAGCGTTGTAGGGGATACGCAGTATTTT	CASSVVGDTQYF
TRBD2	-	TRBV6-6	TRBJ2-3	TGTGCCAGCAGTCCTAGGGGAGCGGGAGGCACAGATACGCAGTATTTT	CASSPRGAGGTDTQYF
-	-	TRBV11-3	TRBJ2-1	TGTGCCAGCAGCCCAGACAATTCCAACTACAATGAGCAGTTCTTC	CASSPDNSNYNEQFF
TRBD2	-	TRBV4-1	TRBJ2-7	TGCGCCAGCAGCCAATTAGCGGGAGGGGACGAGCAGTACTTC	CASSQLAGGDEQYF
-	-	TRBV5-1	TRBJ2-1	TGCGCCAGCAGCTGGGACACCAAAACATACAATGAGCAGTTCTTC	CASSWDTKTYNEQFF
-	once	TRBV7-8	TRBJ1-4	TGTGCCAGCAGCTTATTCAATCCTAGAGGAGAAAAACTGTTTTTT	CASSLFNPRGEKLFF
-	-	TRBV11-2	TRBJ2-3	TGTGCCAGCAGCTTTCGAGGGAGAGGCACAGATACGCAGTATTTT	CASSFRGRGTDTQYF
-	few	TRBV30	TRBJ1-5	TGTGCCTGGAGTGTTCCAGACAGCAATCAGCCCCAGCATTTT	CAWSVPDSNQPQHF
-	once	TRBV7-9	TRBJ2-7	TGTGCCAGCAGCCCCGAGGGGGACTCTACATTAACTCCTAACTTC	CASSPEGDSTLTPNF
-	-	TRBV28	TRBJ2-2	TGTGCCAGCAGTTTCGGGACTCAGGCGAACACCGGGGAGCTGTTTTTT	CASSFGTQANTGELFF
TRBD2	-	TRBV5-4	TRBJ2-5	TGTGCCACAGCAGGGGCTAGCGGGAACAGGGAGACCCAGTACTTC	CATAGASGNRETQYF
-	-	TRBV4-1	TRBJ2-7	TGCGCCAGCAGCCAAGAAAGACACGAGCAGTACTTC	CASSQERHEQYF
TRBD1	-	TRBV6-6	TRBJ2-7	TGTGCCAGCAGTTACATGACAGGGTACCCGCCCTACGAGCAGTACTTC	CASSYMTGYPPYEQYF
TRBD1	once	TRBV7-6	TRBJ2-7	TGTGCCAGCAGCTTAGACAGGGGCAACGAGCAGTACTTC	CASSLDRGNEQYF
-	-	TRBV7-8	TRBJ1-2	TGTGCCAGCAGCCAATTACTCCCACAAGGAGGCTACACCTTC	CASSQLLPQGGYTF
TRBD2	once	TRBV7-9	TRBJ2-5	TGTGCCAGCAGCTTAGCGGGAGGGGAGACCCAGTACTTC	CASSLAGGETQYF
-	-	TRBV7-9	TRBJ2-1	TGTGCCAGCAGCTTAGGCGGGGTGGCCTACAATGAGCAGTTCTTC	CASSLGGVAYNEQFF
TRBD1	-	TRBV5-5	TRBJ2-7	TGTGCCAGCACGGACAGGGAACGAGATTACGAGCAGTACTTC	CASTDRERDYEQYF
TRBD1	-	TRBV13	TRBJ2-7	TGTGCCAGCAGCTTAGTGCGGACAGGGTCGGCGATCGAGCAGTACTTC	CASSLVRTGSAIEQYF
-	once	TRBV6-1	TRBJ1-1	TGTGCCAGCAGTGAACTCGGTGGATGGAACACTGAAGCTTTCTTT	CASSELGGWNTEAFF
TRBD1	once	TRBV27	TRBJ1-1	TGTGCCAGCAGGATGGACAGGGGGGGTAAAGCTTTCTTT	CASRMDRGGKAFF
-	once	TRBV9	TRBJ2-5	TGTGCCAGCAGCGTAGGGGACGGGGATTGGGCCGAAGAGACCCAGTACTTC	CASSVGDGDWAEETQYF
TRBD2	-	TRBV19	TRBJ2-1	TGTGCCAGTAGTTTTCTAGCGGGAGGGGGGAATGAGCAGTTCTTC	CASSFLAGGGNEQFF
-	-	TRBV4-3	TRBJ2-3	TGCGCCAGCAGCCAAGACGGCAGGGGAATGACAGATACGCAGTATTTT	CASSQDGRGMTDTQYF
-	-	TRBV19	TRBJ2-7	TGTGCCAGTAGTTTCGCGGGACGACGTGCGGAGCAGTACTTC	CASSFAGRRAEQYF
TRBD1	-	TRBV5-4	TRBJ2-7	TGTGCCAGCAGCAGGGACAGCGACGAGCAGTACTTC	CASSRDSDEQYF
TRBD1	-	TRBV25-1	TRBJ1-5	TGTGCCAGCAGTGAATCTTCAGGGGGCGGTCAGCCCCAGCATTTT	CASSESSGGGQPQHF
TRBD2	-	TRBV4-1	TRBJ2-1	TGCGCCAGCAGCCTTGCAGGACTAGCGGGCTCCTACAATGAGCAGTTCTTC	CASSLAGLAGSYNEQFF
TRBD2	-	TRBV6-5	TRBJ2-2	TGTGCCAGCAGTTACTCGACTGGGAGGGCCGGGGAGCTGTTTTTT	CASSYSTGRAGELFF
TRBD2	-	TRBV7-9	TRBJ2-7	TGTGCCAGCAGCTTAATCCCCGGACTAGCGGGAATTATTTACGAGCAGTACTTC	CASSLIPGLAGIIYEQYF
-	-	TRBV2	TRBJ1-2	TGTGCCAGCAGTGAGCTAGTCACGGGGGCATATGGCTACACCTTC	CASSELVTGAYGYTF
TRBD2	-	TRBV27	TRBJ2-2	TGTGCCAGCAGACGTAGCGGGGTGACCGGGGAGCTGTTTTTT	CASRRSGVTGELFF
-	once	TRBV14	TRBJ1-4	TGTGCCAGCAGCCTTGTCCACGAAGAGACTAATGAAAAACTGTTTTTT	CASSLVHEETNEKLFF
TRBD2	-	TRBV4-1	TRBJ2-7	TGCGCCAGCAGCCAAGATACCCAGCTAGCGGGACCCCACGAGCAGTACTTC	CASSQDTQLAGPHEQYF
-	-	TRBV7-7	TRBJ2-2	TGTGCCAGCAGCTTAGGACAGACCGGGGAGCTGTTTTTT	CASSLGQTGELFF
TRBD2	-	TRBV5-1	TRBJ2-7	TGCGCCAGCAGCTTTCCCACTAGCGGGAGCTACGAGCAGTACTTC	CASSFPTSGSYEQYF